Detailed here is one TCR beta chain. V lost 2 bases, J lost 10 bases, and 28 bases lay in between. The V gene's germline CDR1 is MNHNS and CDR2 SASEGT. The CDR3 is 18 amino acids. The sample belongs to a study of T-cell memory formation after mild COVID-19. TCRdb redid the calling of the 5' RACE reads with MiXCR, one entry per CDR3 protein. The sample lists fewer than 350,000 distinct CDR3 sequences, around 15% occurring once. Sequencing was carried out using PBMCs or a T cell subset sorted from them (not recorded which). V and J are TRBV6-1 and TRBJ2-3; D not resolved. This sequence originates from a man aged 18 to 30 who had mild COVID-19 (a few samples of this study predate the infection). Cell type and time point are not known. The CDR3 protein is CASSEFESRAFLFVPQYF. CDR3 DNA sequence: TGTGCCAGCAGTGAATTCGAATCCCGGGCGTTCTTGTTCGTCCCGCAGTATTTT.